This T cell receptor (beta chain) was found in a study of cytomegalovirus exposure and HLA in healthy donors. Study outcomes and limitations: In an earlier analysis, most TCR beta V segments were productive about 87% or about 30% of the time. Most TCR sequences proved rare, with some public TCRs found in many donors.

CDR3 size: 11 residues. Germline CDR1 is DFQATT and CDR2 is SNEGSKA (reference sequence). Trimming cost V 5 bases and J 6 bases, with 10 bases left between them. The study ran its PCR with 60 Vbeta and 13 Jbeta primers. The table came from immunoSEQ multiplex PCR; TCRdb's copy has only in-frame clones and leaves some out. The sample carries 150,000 to 200,000 clones, over 60% recorded once. This clone was observed a few times. Its antigen is as yet unknown. J is TRBJ1-1 and V is TRBV20-1; D possibly corresponds to TRBD1 (6 bases). The sample taken for sequencing was PBMCs. The TCR originated in a man younger than 30 in good health and CMV-seronegative. CDR3 DNA: TGCAGTGCTTATACAGGGTCTGAAGCTTTCTTT. Its protein is CSAYTGSEAFF.